This section outlines one TCR beta chain sequence together with its context. Its specificity is not known. Generated by immunoSEQ multiplex PCR, the TCRdb table keeps only in-frame clones and is missing some. In the table there are around 18,000 clones, 75% to 85% of which are singletons. V lost 8 bases and J lost 4, with 11 bases in between. The germline V gene has CDR1 MDHEN and CDR2 SYDVKM. This CDR3 is 12 amino acids long. The data are from a study of lymphopenia after photon versus proton radiotherapy. Study-level points and caveats: Post-nadir diversity loss with photons came from oligoclonal expansion, particularly CD8+ Temra cells. Better survival with proton therapy was suggested as possible, not demonstrated. Photon-treated patients lost naive T cells and TCR diversity; proton-treated stayed stable.

This receptor was identified in a man aged 65-85 years with pancreatic cancer. This rearrangement joins TRBV28 to TRBJ1-1; no reliable D call. The sample here was peripheral blood, taken from a patient treated with proton-based radiotherapy. The CDR3 region has the DNA TGTGCCAGCGAGAGGGTGGGCACTGAAGCTTTCTTT. Its protein product is CASERVGTEAFF. Full variable domain (remainder filled in from reference TRBV28 and TRBJ1-1): DVKVTQSSRYLVKRTGEKVFLECVQDMDHENMFWYRQDPGLGLRLIYFSYDVKMKEKGDIPEGYSVSREKKERFSLILESASTNQTSMYLCASERVGTEAFFGQGTRLTVV.